This T cell receptor (beta chain) was obtained from a study of blood T cell repertoires in COVID-19. Produced via immunoSEQ multiplex PCR; TCRdb's table is partial and in-frame only. The table includes around 330,000 clones, 85% detected once. V was shortened by 1 base and J by 6 bases, with 10 bases between the two germline ends. This CDR3 region has 12 residues. Germline V gene data show CDR1 as SQVTM and CDR2 as ANQGSEA. The sample holds a few counts of this clone. The chain employs TRBV29-1 and TRBJ2-7, with D unclear. The sample taken for sequencing was PBMCs or T cells enriched from blood (not recorded which). This TCR was recovered from a woman in her 30s who had been exposed to COVID-19. The CDR3 bases are TGCAGCGTTGAAGGGGTCCGCGGCGAGCAGTACTTC. This gives the protein CSVEGVRGEQYF.